This TCR beta chain stems from a study of blood T cell repertoires in COVID-19. Whole-study context: Donors in the United States, Italy and Spain gave samples during acute or convalescent COVID-19.

Germline V lookup: CDR1 SGHTA, CDR2 FQGTGA. This CDR3 has 16 residues. J was trimmed by 8 bases and V by 7 bases; bases with no gene match: 19. This clone is labeled medium-sized. Profiling relied on immunoSEQ multiplex PCR, and the TCRdb table lists in-frame clones only, not all of them. This sample carries 75,000 to 90,000 clones, 80% of them seen once, and the ten largest clones take approximately 12%. This chain connects TRBV7-3 to TRBJ1-2, with 7 bases fitting TRBD1. The receptor's source is a woman between 40 and 55 years old with active or convalescent COVID-19. Specimen: peripheral blood. Here the CDR3 DNA reads TGTGCCAGCACCCTCAACGCCCCTGACAGGGAGAGCGGCTACACCTTC. It codes for CASTLNAPDRESGYTF.